This T cell receptor beta chain was recorded in a study of shared clonotypes between healthy human individuals. General study results and limits: Unshared clonotypes carried lower generation probabilities than those common to all four donors. Several donors had around 5% of their naive CD4 clonotypes in common.

For this clone: Its antigen remains unknown.

The trim removed 4 bases at V and 4 bases at J, leaving 9 bases unmatched. This CDR3 contains 17 residues. The germline V gene encodes CDR1 MDHEN and CDR2 SYDVKM. Donors were Caucasian adults residing in Nashville, Tennessee, USA. This table comes from immunoSEQ multiplex PCR, and its TCRdb copy is limited to in-frame clones, with some not included. The table includes roughly 2.2 million clones, roughly 92% detected once. The source is a man in his late teens or twenties in good health. Some clones in this sample may be carry-over from other donors' samples. The chain employs TRBV28 and TRBJ2-1, with 11 bases identical to TRBD1. The sample comprised naive CD4+ T cells from PBMCs. Subset denoted: CD45RA+ positively selected. The CDR3 bases are TGTGCCAGCAGTTCCCCCCGGACAGGGGGCGAGTACAATGAGCAGTTCTTC. It yields the protein CASSSPRTGGEYNEQFF.